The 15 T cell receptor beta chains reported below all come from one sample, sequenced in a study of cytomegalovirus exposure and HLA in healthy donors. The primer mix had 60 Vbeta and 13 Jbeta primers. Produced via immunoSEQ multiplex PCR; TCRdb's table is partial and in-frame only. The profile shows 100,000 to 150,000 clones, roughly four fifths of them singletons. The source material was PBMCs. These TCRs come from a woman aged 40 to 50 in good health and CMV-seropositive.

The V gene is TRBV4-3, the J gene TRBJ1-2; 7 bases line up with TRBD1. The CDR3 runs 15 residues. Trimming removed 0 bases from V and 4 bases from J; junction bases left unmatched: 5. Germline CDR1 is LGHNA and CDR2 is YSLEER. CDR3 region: CASSQEGTAPYGYTF. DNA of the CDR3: TGCGCCAGCAGCCAAGAAGGGACAGCCCCCTATGGCTACACCTTC.

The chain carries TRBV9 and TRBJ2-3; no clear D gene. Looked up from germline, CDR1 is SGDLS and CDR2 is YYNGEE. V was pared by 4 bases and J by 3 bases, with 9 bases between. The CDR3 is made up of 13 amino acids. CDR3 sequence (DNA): TGTGCCAGCAGCCCATACTATACAGATACGCAGTATTTT. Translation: CASSPYYTDTQYF.

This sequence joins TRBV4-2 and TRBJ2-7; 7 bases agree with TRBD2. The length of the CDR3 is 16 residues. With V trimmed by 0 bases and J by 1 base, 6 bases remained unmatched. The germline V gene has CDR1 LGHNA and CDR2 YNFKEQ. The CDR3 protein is CASSQDWSSGSYEQYF. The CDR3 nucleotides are TGTGCCAGCAGCCAAGATTGGTCTAGCGGATCCTACGAGCAGTACTTC.

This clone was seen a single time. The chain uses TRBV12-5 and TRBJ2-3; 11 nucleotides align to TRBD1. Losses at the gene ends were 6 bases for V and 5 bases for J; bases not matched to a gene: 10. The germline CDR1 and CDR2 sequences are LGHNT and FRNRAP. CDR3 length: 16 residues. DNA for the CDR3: TGTGCTAGTGGGAACGGACAGGGGGCGCCGGAAGATACGCAGTATTTT. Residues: CASGNGQGAPEDTQYF.

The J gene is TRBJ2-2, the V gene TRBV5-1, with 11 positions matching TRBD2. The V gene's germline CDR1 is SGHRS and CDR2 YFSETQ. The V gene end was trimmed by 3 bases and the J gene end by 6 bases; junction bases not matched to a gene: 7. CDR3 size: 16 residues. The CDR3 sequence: CASSSESSGRAGELFF. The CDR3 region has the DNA TGCGCCAGCAGCTCTGAAAGTAGCGGGAGGGCCGGGGAGCTGTTTTTT.

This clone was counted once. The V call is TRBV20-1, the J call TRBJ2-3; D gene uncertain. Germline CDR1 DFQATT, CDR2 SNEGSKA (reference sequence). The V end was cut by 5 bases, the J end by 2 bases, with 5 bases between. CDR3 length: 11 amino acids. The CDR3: CSAYFTDTQYF. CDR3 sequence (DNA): TGCAGTGCTTACTTCACAGATACGCAGTATTTT.

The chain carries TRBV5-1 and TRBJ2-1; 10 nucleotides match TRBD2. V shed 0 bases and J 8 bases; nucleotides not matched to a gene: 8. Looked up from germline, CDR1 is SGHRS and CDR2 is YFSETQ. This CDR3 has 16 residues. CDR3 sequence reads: CASSLVSGRASDEQFF. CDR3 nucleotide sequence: TGCGCCAGCAGCTTGGTCAGCGGGAGGGCCAGTGATGAGCAGTTCTTC.

The CDR3 loop is CASSLAASTREQFF. In nucleotides, the CDR3 is TGCGCCAGCAGCTTGGCGGCTAGCACCCGTGAGCAGTTCTTC. The rearrangement links TRBV5-1 to TRBJ2-1, with D perhaps matching TRBD2 (5 bases). CDR1 and CDR2 (germline): SGHRS, YFSETQ. This CDR3 spans 14 amino acids. V was trimmed by 0 bases and J by 9 bases, leaving 13 bases between them. The complete variable domain, with remaining parts taken from reference TRBV5-1 and TRBJ2-1, reads KAGVTQTPRYLIKTRGQQVTLSCSPISGHRSVSWYQQTPGQGLQFLFEYFSETQRNKGNFPGRFSGRQFSNSRSEMNVSTLELGDSALYLCASSLAASTREQFFGPGTRLTVL.

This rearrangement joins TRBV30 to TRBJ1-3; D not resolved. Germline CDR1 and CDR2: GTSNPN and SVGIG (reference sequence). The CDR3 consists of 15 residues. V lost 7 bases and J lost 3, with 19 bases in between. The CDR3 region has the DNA TGTGCCTCCGTCACCCCGGGTGGGTTTGGAAACACCATATATTTT. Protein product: CASVTPGGFGNTIYF.

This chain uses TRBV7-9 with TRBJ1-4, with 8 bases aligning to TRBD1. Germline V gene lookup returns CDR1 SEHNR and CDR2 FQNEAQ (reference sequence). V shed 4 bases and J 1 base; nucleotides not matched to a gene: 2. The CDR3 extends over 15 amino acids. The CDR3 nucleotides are TGTGCCAGCAGCTCAACAGGGGGAACTAATGAAAAACTGTTTTTT. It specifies CASSSTGGTNEKLFF.

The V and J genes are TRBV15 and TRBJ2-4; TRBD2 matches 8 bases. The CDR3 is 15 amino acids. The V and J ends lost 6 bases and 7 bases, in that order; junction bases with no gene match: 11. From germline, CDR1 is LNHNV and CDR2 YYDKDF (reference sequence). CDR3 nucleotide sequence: TGTGCCACCAGTTCTAGCGGGCGGATGGGGAACATTCAGTACTTC. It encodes CATSSSGRMGNIQYF.

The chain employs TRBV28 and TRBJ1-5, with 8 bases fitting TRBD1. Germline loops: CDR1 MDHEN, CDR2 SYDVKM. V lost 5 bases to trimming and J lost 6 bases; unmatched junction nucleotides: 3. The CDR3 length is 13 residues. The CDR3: CASSAGGSQPQHF. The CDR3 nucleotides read TGTGCCAGCAGTGCAGGGGGCTCTCAGCCCCAGCATTTT.

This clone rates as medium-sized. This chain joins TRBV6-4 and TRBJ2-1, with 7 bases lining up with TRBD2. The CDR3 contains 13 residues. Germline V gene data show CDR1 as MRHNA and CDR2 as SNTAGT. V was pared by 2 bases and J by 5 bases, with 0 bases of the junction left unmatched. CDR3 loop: CASSDGTNNEQFF. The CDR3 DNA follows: TGTGCCAGCAGTGACGGGACTAACAATGAGCAGTTCTTC.

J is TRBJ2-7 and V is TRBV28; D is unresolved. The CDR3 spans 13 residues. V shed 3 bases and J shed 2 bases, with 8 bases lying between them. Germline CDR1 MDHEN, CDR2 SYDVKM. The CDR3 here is CASSFGSAYEQYF. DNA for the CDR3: TGTGCCAGCAGTTTTGGCAGCGCCTACGAGCAGTACTTC.

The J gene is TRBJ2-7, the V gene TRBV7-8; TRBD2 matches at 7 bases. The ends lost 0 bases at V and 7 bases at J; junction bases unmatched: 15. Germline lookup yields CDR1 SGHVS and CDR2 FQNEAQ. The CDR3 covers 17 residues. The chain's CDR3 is CASSLAEASGPGEEQYF. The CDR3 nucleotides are TGTGCCAGCAGCTTAGCGGAGGCTAGCGGTCCGGGGGAGGAGCAGTACTTC.